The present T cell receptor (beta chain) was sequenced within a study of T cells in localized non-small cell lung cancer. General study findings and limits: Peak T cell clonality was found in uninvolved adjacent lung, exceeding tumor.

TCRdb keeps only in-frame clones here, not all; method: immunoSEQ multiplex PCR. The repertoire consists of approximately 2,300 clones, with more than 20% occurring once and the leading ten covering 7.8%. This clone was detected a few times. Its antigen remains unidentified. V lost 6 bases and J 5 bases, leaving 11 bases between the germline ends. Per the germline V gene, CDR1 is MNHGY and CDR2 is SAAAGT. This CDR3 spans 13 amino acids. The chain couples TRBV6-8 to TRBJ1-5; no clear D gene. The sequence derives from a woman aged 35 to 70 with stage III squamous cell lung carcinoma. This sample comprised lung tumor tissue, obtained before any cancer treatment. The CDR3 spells CASSPSGDQPQHF. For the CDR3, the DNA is TGTGCCAGCAGCCCTTCAGGTGATCAGCCCCAGCATTTT.